This T cell receptor beta chain derives from a study of T cell responses to AZD1222 COVID-19 vaccine. As concerns this clone: Antigen: not known.

Overall study findings and caveats: Sampling captured repertoires only after the peak T cell response.

CDR3 length: 17 amino acids. The V gene's germline CDR1 is GTSNPN and CDR2 SVGIG (reference sequence). V gave up 5 bases and J gave up 0 bases; unmatched junction bases: 8. Here immunoSEQ multiplex PCR was the method, and the copy in TCRdb shows in-frame clones only, minus some. The table has 140,000 or so clones, about 91% seen once. The receptor was isolated from an adult in good health. The sample consisted of peripheral blood, taken on day 0 of AZD1222 vaccination. V usage is TRBV30 and J usage is TRBJ2-2; 11 bases map to TRBD1. DNA of the CDR3: TGTGCCTGGGGACAGGGGGCGATAAAAGCGAACACCGGGGAGCTGTTTTTT. Protein: CAWGQGAIKANTGELFF. The whole variable domain, filled in from reference TRBV30 and TRBJ2-2, reads SQTIHQWPATLVQPVGSPLSLECTVEGTSNPNLYWYRQAAGRGLQLLFYSVGIGQISSEVPQNLSASRPQDRQFILSSKKLLLSDSGFYLCAWGQGAIKANTGELFFGEGSRLTVL.